This T cell receptor beta chain originates from a study of technical replicates of blood from a few donors. Clones were sequenced by immunoSEQ multiplex PCR, and TCRdb holds only the in-frame ones, with some missing. This table holds over 60,000 clones, roughly 93% found once. The V end was cut by 7 bases, the J end by 1 base, with 14 bases between. CDR1 and CDR2 (germline): SGHDT, YYEEEE. The CDR3 consists of 14 residues. The chain employs TRBV5-6 and TRBJ2-5; weak D call: TRBD2 (6 bases). The clonotype originates from a human donor in good health. The specimen was T cells isolated from PBMCs. CDR3 in amino acids: CASRTPGAQETQYF. The CDR3 DNA follows: TGTGCCAGCCGAACTCCGGGAGCCCAAGAGACCCAGTACTTC.